The 9 T cell receptor beta chains below were found in one sample sequenced in a study of tumor and adjacent non-tumor tissue in lung cancer. The template was RNA from unsorted bulk tissue. TCRbeta libraries were built with three rounds of nested PCR, modified from ARM-PCR. TCRdb reanalysed the multiplex PCR reads using MiXCR and keeps one entry per CDR3 protein. The table includes fewer than 120,000 distinct CDR3 sequences, over 75% detected once. The sequencing input was lung tumor tissue. These receptor sequences come from a man in his 70s with non-small cell lung cancer.

A single count supports this clonotype. The rearrangement joins TRBV12-3 or TRBV12-4 to TRBJ2-5, with 10 bases identical to TRBD2. The junction had 28 bases not matched to a gene; V was cut back by 6 bases and J by 9 bases. This CDR3 contains 20 residues. The CDR3 nucleotides read TGTGCCAGCAGAGAAAGCGACCACCCGACTAGCGGGCATCCCCAGGAGGCCCAGTACTTC. Translation gives CASRESDHPTSGHPQEAQYF.

This clonotype was picked up a small number of times. This rearrangement joins TRBV11-1 to TRBJ2-7; D uncertain. Germline CDR1 reads SGHAT; CDR2 reads FQDESV (reference sequence). The ends were cut back, 6 bases at V and 1 base at J, with 10 bases in the middle. The CDR3 covers 13 residues. Here the CDR3 DNA reads TGTGCCAGCAGGGGAAAGCGATCCTACGAGCAGTACTTC. The encoded protein is CASRGKRSYEQYF.

J is TRBJ2-7 and V is TRBV20-1, with TRBD2 matching 10 bases. The CDR3 loop spans 15 amino acids. CDR1 DFQATT and CDR2 SNEGSKA come from the germline V gene (reference sequence). V lost 3 bases, J lost 4 bases, and 9 bases stayed unmatched. The CDR3 coding sequence is TGCAGTGCTAGTAACACGGGACTAGCGATATACGAGCAGTACTTC. This gives the protein CSASNTGLAIYEQYF.

Regarding this clonotype: Relative to the germline gene, one junction end is altered; a read error may explain this. The rearrangement links TRBV11-2 to TRBJ2-7; D might be TRBD2 (5 bases). This CDR3 has 14 residues. Germline V CDR1 and CDR2: SGHAT, FQNNGV. CDR3 sequence reads: CVSGLRASRGGQYF. The CDR3 nucleotides read TGTGTCAGCGGCCTACGGGCATCCAGAGGAGGGCAGTACTTC.

This clonotype is a singleton in its sample. J is TRBJ2-1 and V is TRBV11-2, with TRBD2 identical over 14 bases. The CDR3 consists of 19 residues. The germline V gene encodes CDR1 SGHAT and CDR2 FQNNGV. Trimming cost V 5 bases and J 6 bases; bases outside gene matches: 15. The CDR3 DNA reads TGTGCCAGCAGCCTGGGACTAGCGGGAGTGGGTTCCCAAGTCAATGAGCAGTTCTTC. Encoded protein: CASSLGLAGVGSQVNEQFF.

In the case of this clonotype: Possible read error: a much larger clone is one base away. This chain's CDR3 is CASNKETSLGKNIQYF. The CDR3 coding sequence is TGTGCCAGCAACAAAGAAACTAGCCTTGGCAAAAACATTCAGTACTTC. The V gene is TRBV21-1, the J gene TRBJ2-4; the DNA was not compared with TRBD2, the D call given in the table. TRBV21-1 is flagged as a pseudogene. There are 16 residues in the CDR3.

Concerning this clonotype itself: One end of the junction does not line up with germline, which may come from a read error. This chain joins TRBV6-5 and TRBJ1-1; D gene uncertain. The CDR3 is 15 residues long. Looked up from germline, CDR1 is MNHEY and CDR2 is SVGAGI. The CDR3, as DNA: TGTGCCAGCAGTTACTCGATCAGGATGAACACTGAATCTTTATTT. Protein: CASSYSIRMNTESLF.

This rearrangement joins TRBV29-1 to TRBJ2-5; the D is unclear. Deletions cut 6 bases from V and 14 bases from J, with 22 bases between. Germline V gene lookup returns CDR1 SQVTM and CDR2 ANQGSEA. The CDR3 sequence is 12 residues long. The CDR3 is CSVRGPPTYTYF. DNA of the CDR3: TGCAGCGTACGAGGACCCCCGACTTATACCTACTTC. Filled out from reference TRBV29-1 and TRBJ2-5, the complete variable domain reads SAVISQKPSRDICQRGTSLTIQCQVDSQVTMMFWYRQQPGQSLTLIATANQGSEATYESGFVIDKFPISRPNLTFSTLTVSNMSPEDSSIYLCSVRGPPTYTYFGPGTRLLVL.

This clonotype has a single count. A junction boundary mismatches the germline segment, possibly from a read error. V is TRBV29-1 and J is TRBJ2-5, with D hard to call. Germline lookup yields CDR1 SQVTM and CDR2 ANQGSEA. The CDR3 has 12 residues. The CDR3 here is CNVETDGETQYF. In DNA form, the CDR3 reads TGCAACGTTGAAACCGATGGTGAGACCCAGTACTTC.